This T cell receptor (beta chain) was obtained from a study of blood T cell repertoires in COVID-19. Study as a whole: COVID-19 samples collected from the United States, Italy and Spain covered acute and convalescent phases. T cells, B-cell-depleted T cells, or PBMCs provided the cDNA or gDNA that served as material.

Recruitment covered about 26 US areas and drew participants whose ages spanned roughly 18 to 100 years. Each participant's cohort was designated according to participant-reported clinical history. This CDR3 region has 19 residues. Trimming removed 1 base from V and 2 bases from J; junction bases left unmatched: 8. Germline loops: CDR1 MGHRA, CDR2 YSYEKL. Sequencing used immunoSEQ multiplex PCR; TCRdb keeps in-frame clones, though not all of them. This sample yields about 300,000 clones, of which approximately 84% are seen a single time; 8.5% to 12% belongs to the top ten. The source of this sequence is a woman between 18 and 30 years old who had recovered from COVID-19. This chain uses TRBV4-1 with TRBJ2-1; 13 nucleotides align to TRBD2. Input material: PBMCs or T cells enriched from blood (not recorded which). For the CDR3, the DNA is TGCGCCAGCAGCCAAGCTAAACTAGCGGGAGGGAGGACCTACAATGAGCAGTTCTTC. It codes for CASSQAKLAGGRTYNEQFF.